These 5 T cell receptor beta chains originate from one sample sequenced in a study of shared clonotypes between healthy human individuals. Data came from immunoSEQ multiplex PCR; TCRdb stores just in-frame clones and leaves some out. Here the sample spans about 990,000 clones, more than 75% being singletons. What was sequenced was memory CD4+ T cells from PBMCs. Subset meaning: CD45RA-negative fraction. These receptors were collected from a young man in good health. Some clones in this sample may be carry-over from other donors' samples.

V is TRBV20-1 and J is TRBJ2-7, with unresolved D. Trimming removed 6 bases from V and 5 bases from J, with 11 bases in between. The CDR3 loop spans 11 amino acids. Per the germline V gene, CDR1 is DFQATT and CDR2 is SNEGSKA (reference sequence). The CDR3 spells CSAEKVHEQYF. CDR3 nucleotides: TGCAGTGCCGAAAAAGTCCACGAGCAGTACTTC.

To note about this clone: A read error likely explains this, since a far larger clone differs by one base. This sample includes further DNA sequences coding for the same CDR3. This CDR3 is CASSVGDRGYEQYF. The CDR3 DNA sequence: TGTGCCAGCAGCGTAGGGGACAGGGGCTACGAGCAGTACTTC. The rearrangement links TRBV9 to TRBJ2-5; 10 bases are shared with TRBD1. The end of the DNA aligns better with TRBJ2-7, so the J call may be wrong. Germline loops: CDR1 SGDLS, CDR2 YYNGEE. This CDR3 has 14 amino acids.

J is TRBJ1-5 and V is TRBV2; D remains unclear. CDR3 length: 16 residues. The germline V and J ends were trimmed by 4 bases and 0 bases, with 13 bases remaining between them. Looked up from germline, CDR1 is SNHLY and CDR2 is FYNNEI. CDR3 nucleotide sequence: TGTGCCAGCAGTGTGGCGAAAGAGTATAGCAATCAGCCCCAGCATTTT. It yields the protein CASSVAKEYSNQPQHF.

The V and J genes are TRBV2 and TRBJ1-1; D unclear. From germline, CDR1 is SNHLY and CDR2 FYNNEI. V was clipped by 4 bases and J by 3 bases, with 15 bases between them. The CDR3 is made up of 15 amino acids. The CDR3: CASSATEGFDTEAFF. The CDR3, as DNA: TGTGCCAGCAGTGCGACCGAGGGATTTGACACTGAAGCTTTCTTT.

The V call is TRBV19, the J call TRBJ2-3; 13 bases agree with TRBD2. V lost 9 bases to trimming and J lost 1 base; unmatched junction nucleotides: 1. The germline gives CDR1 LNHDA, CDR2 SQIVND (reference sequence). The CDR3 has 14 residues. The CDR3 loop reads CASGLAGGTDTQYF. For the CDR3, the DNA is TGTGCCAGCGGACTAGCGGGAGGCACAGATACGCAGTATTTT.